Shown below are 26 T cell receptor beta chains from a single sample sequenced in a study of cytomegalovirus exposure and HLA in healthy donors. Researchers ran the PCR with 60 Vbeta and 13 Jbeta primers. Sequencing was performed with immunoSEQ multiplex PCR; in TCRdb, only in-frame clones are kept and a portion is missing. Among about 140,000 clones listed, over 75% were seen once. The sample was PBMCs. The receptors shown here come from a man between 40 and 49 years old in good health and CMV-seronegative.

This chain's CDR3 is CASSLVGDPSYEQYF. In DNA, the CDR3 is TGTGCCAGCAGCTTAGTAGGGGATCCGTCCTACGAGCAGTACTTC. V and J are TRBV7-9 and TRBJ2-7, with a tentative D call TRBD1 (5 bases). Between the trimmed V and J ends, which lost 1 base and 1 base, there was a span of 11 bases. This CDR3 comprises 15 residues. Germline CDR1 is SEHNR and CDR2 is FQNEAQ (reference sequence).

V gene TRBV2 combines with J gene TRBJ1-1; 9 bases align to TRBD1. The V and J ends lost 7 bases and 9 bases, in that order; junction bases with no gene match: 18. The CDR3 totals 16 residues. CDR1 and CDR2 (germline): SNHLY, FYNNEI. CDR3 coding DNA: TGTGCCAGCATCCCACCCCCCCTACAGGGGGCAAAAAAAGCTTTCTTT. As protein: CASIPPPLQGAKKAFF.

This sequence joins TRBV6-5 and TRBJ2-1, with D maybe TRBD1 (6 bases). V was shortened by 2 bases and J by 0 bases, with 11 bases between the two germline ends. This CDR3 region has 16 residues. Germline V CDR1 and CDR2: MNHEY, SVGAGI. The CDR3 spells CASSYQGWGSYNEQFF. CDR3 bases: TGTGCCAGCAGTTACCAGGGGTGGGGCTCCTACAATGAGCAGTTCTTC.

V gene TRBV30 combines with J gene TRBJ2-6, with D possibly being TRBD2 (7 bases). The germline V gene encodes CDR1 GTSNPN and CDR2 SVGIG (reference sequence). The CDR3 extends over 18 amino acids. Trimming took 0 bases from V and 3 from J, leaving 18 bases between them. The CDR3: CAWSVGGGGVSGANVLTF. The CDR3 region has the DNA TGTGCCTGGAGTGTAGGGGGAGGGGGGGTGAGTGGGGCCAACGTCCTGACTTTC.

The chain couples TRBV9 to TRBJ1-5; weak D call: TRBD1 (6 bases). V lost 10 bases and J lost 6, with 17 bases in between. Per germline, CDR1 SGDLS and CDR2 YYNGEE. The CDR3 has 13 residues. CDR3: CAPQPGDGQPQHF. The DNA of the CDR3 is TGTGCCCCCCAGCCAGGGGACGGTCAGCCCCAGCATTTT. The full variable domain, rest sourced from reference TRBV9 and TRBJ1-5, is DSGVTQTPKHLITATGQRVTLRCSPRSGDLSVYWYQQSLDQGLQFLIQYYNGEERAKGNILERFSAQQFPDLHSELNLSSLELGDSALYFCAPQPGDGQPQHFGDGTRLSIL.

This clone was seen only a few times. V gene TRBV5-6 combines with J gene TRBJ2-3; 12 bases match TRBD2. Trimming cost V 5 bases and J 2 bases; bases outside gene matches: 15. This CDR3 spans 19 amino acids. The germline V gene has CDR1 SGHDT and CDR2 YYEEEE. The chain's CDR3 is CASSPGLAGLRTATDTQYF. The CDR3 DNA reads as TGTGCCAGCAGTCCCGGACTAGCGGGGCTCAGGACGGCCACAGATACGCAGTATTTT.

The V call is TRBV7-6, the J call TRBJ1-2; no definite D call. Germline values: CDR1 SGHVS, CDR2 FNYEAQ. V lost 0 bases, J lost 8 bases, and 16 bases lay in between. The CDR3 runs 15 residues. CDR3 coding DNA: TGTGCCAGCAGCTTAGCGATGGGAGAGGTCGAGGGCTACACCTTC. Translated, it gives CASSLAMGEVEGYTF.

V gene TRBV10-2 combines with J gene TRBJ1-4; weak D call: TRBD1 (6 bases). The CDR3 sequence is 12 residues long. V was trimmed by 9 bases and J by 3 bases, leaving 8 bases between them. Germline values: CDR1 WSHSY, CDR2 SAAADI. CDR3 region: CARGGANEKLFF. DNA of the CDR3: TGCGCCAGAGGGGGGGCTAATGAAAAACTGTTTTTT.

The gene calls are TRBV5-1 and TRBJ1-4; the D gene is possibly TRBD1 (5 bases). CDR1 SGHRS and CDR2 YFSETQ come from the germline V gene. The CDR3 sequence is 16 residues long. Trimming shortened V by 4 bases and J by 2 bases, and 15 bases separated the two germline ends. DNA for the CDR3: TGCGCCAGCAGCCCTGGTGGGGGGTTCACTAATGAAAAACTGTTTTTT. Protein sequence: CASSPGGGFTNEKLFF. Full variable domain (rest looked up from reference TRBV5-1 and TRBJ1-4): KAGVTQTPRYLIKTRGQQVTLSCSPISGHRSVSWYQQTPGQGLQFLFEYFSETQRNKGNFPGRFSGRQFSNSRSEMNVSTLELGDSALYLCASSPGGGFTNEKLFFGSGTQLSVL.

The CDR3 DNA follows: TGTGCCAGCAGTGCGAGGACAGGGGCTTTCGCAACTAATGAAAAACTGTTTTTT. Translating it yields CASSARTGAFATNEKLFF. V gene TRBV6-1 combines with J gene TRBJ1-4; 9 bases are a match to TRBD1. CDR3 length: 18 residues. Germline CDR1 reads MNHNS; CDR2 reads SASEGT. V gave up 4 bases and J gave up 0 bases; unmatched junction bases: 9.

This clone appeared a few times. The rearrangement links TRBV11-2 to TRBJ2-3; tentatively, D is TRBD2 (6 bases). Germline CDR1 is SGHAT and CDR2 is FQNNGV. Between the trimmed V and J ends, which lost 3 bases and 5 bases, there was a span of 15 bases. This CDR3 is built from 15 residues. The CDR3 DNA reads TGTGCCAGCAGCTTGTTTCGCGGGGTTGGAGATACGCAGTATTTT. It translates to CASSLFRGVGDTQYF. The full variable domain, its missing parts supplied by reference TRBV11-2 and TRBJ2-3, is EAGVAQSPRYKIIEKRQSVAFWCNPISGHATLYWYQQILGQGPKLLIQFQNNGVVDDSQLPKDRFSAERLKGVDSTLKIQPAKLEDSAVYLCASSLFRGVGDTQYFGPGTRLTVL.

This clone was recorded a few times. The J gene is TRBJ2-5, the V gene TRBV19; a possible D gene is TRBD1 (6 bases). The CDR3 runs 15 residues. V lost 5 bases and J lost 5, with 18 bases in between. Germline values: CDR1 LNHDA, CDR2 SQIVND (reference sequence). CDR3 protein: CASSPTGPNVETQYF. DNA of the CDR3: TGTGCCAGTAGTCCAACAGGGCCCAACGTGGAGACCCAGTACTTC.

As concerns this clone: Within the sample, other DNA sequences also encode this same CDR3. The J gene is TRBJ1-1, the V gene TRBV6-1; maybe TRBD1 (6 bases). Deletions cut 7 bases from V and 8 bases from J, with 23 bases between. The CDR3 has 15 amino acids. Germline loops: CDR1 MNHNS, CDR2 SASEGT. The CDR3 spells CASIQSRGRGAEAFF. As DNA, the CDR3 is TGTGCCAGCATCCAGAGCAGGGGAAGGGGCGCCGAAGCTTTCTTT.

DNA of the CDR3: TGTGCCAGCAGCGCCTCGGGACAGGTAGACGAGCAGTACTTC. Encoded protein: CASSASGQVDEQYF. V is TRBV9 and J is TRBJ2-5, with TRBD1 matching 8 bases. The DNA end is a closer match to TRBJ2-7, so the J assignment may be wrong. Germline-derived CDR1 and CDR2 are SGDLS and YYNGEE. The CDR3 is 14 residues long.

V is TRBV11-2 and J is TRBJ2-1; the match to TRBD2 covers 9 bases. With 0 bases clipped from V and 4 bases from J, the junction kept 7 bases outside the gene matches. Germline values: CDR1 SGHAT, CDR2 FQNNGV. CDR3 length: 17 residues. This chain's CDR3 is CASSLDRASGEYNEQFF. DNA for the CDR3: TGTGCCAGCAGCTTAGATAGGGCTAGCGGGGAGTACAATGAGCAGTTCTTC.

The chain links TRBV29-1 to TRBJ1-2; no clear D. The CDR3 covers 12 residues. With 0 bases removed from V and 5 bases from J, the gap between germline ends came to 7 bases. In germline, CDR1 is SQVTM, CDR2 ANQGSEA. The DNA of the CDR3 is TGCAGCGTTGAAGAGAGGCTATATGGCTACACCTTC. Protein product: CSVEERLYGYTF. The full variable domain, in which reference TRBV29-1 and TRBJ1-2 provide the parts outside the CDR3, is SAVISQKPSRDICQRGTSLTIQCQVDSQVTMMFWYRQQPGQSLTLIATANQGSEATYESGFVIDKFPISRPNLTFSTLTVSNMSPEDSSIYLCSVEERLYGYTFGSGTRLTVV.

The J gene is TRBJ2-1, the V gene TRBV5-1, with TRBD1 matching 9 bases. Germline V gene lookup returns CDR1 SGHRS and CDR2 YFSETQ. This CDR3 contains 15 residues. The ends lost 3 bases at V and 7 bases at J; junction bases unmatched: 8. The CDR3 spells CASSSTGTGRNEQFF. The CDR3 nucleotides read TGCGCCAGCAGCTCAACCGGGACAGGGCGAAATGAGCAGTTCTTC.

The CDR3 nucleotides are TGCGCCAGCAGCTTGGACAGGGCGCGAGAGACCCAGTACTTC. Translation: CASSLDRARETQYF. This chain connects TRBV5-1 to TRBJ2-5, with D possibly TRBD1 on 6 matching bases. Germline assignment: CDR1 SGHRS and CDR2 YFSETQ. Between the trimmed V and J ends, which lost 0 bases and 4 bases, there was a span of 10 bases. The CDR3 length is 14 residues.

J is TRBJ1-4 and V is TRBV7-6, with D perhaps TRBD1 (5 bases). CDR1 SGHVS and CDR2 FNYEAQ come from the germline V gene. The CDR3 runs 18 residues. V was cut by 5 bases and J by 2 bases, with 21 bases left in between. CDR3 in DNA: TGTGCCAGCAGCGTTAACCCCGGACACGGGGGGACTAATGAAAAACTGTTTTTT. Translated: CASSVNPGHGGTNEKLFF.

The CDR3 loop is CSVEMGRGGDTQYF. The CDR3 coding sequence is TGCAGCGTAGAAATGGGACGGGGAGGGGATACGCAGTATTTT. V and J are TRBV29-1 and TRBJ2-3; 7 bases are shared with TRBD2. With 6 bases clipped from V and 6 bases from J, the junction kept 12 bases outside the gene matches. The CDR3 length is 14 residues. Per the germline V gene, CDR1 is SQVTM and CDR2 is ANQGSEA.

J is TRBJ2-2 and V is TRBV2; 7 nucleotides line up with TRBD2. The CDR3 covers 15 residues. CDR1 and CDR2 from the germline V gene are SNHLY and FYNNEI. V trimming: 1 base; J trimming: 9 bases; junction bases outside the gene matches: 8. The CDR3 is CASSEGQVLARELFF. The DNA of the CDR3 is TGTGCCAGCAGTGAAGGGCAGGTACTAGCGAGGGAGCTGTTTTTT.

The CDR3 loop reads CASSPTVSYEQYF. CDR3 in DNA: TGTGCCAGCAGTCCTACCGTCTCCTACGAGCAGTACTTC. The chain carries TRBV6-5 and TRBJ2-7; the D is unclear. Germline lookup yields CDR1 MNHEY and CDR2 SVGAGI. V lost 5 bases, J lost 0 bases, and 8 bases lay in between. The CDR3 has 13 amino acids.

This chain links TRBV19 with TRBJ2-7; TRBD2 matches at 7 bases. J was trimmed by 3 bases and V by 5 bases; bases with no gene match: 10. This CDR3 contains 15 residues. Germline V gene sequence: CDR1 LNHDA, CDR2 SQIVND (reference sequence). The CDR3 sequence: CASSPQAGPGYEQYF. CDR3 sequence (DNA): TGTGCCAGTAGTCCTCAAGCGGGACCGGGCTACGAGCAGTACTTC.

In its sample, this clone was seen a few times. J is TRBJ1-5 and V is TRBV6-1; possible D gene TRBD1, 5 bases. This CDR3 region has 16 residues. V was clipped by 0 bases and J by 0 bases, with 9 bases between them. Germline lookup yields CDR1 MNHNS and CDR2 SASEGT. The CDR3 loop reads CASSEAQGYSNQPQHF. CDR3 nucleotides: TGTGCCAGCAGTGAAGCGCAGGGTTATAGCAATCAGCCCCAGCATTTT.

The DNA for the CDR3 is TGTGCCACCAGCAGAGATAATGACAGGGACGCAGTCCGCTACACCTTC. It is translated as CATSRDNDRDAVRYTF. The rearrangement uses TRBV15 and TRBJ1-2, with 7 bases aligning to TRBD1. V lost 0 bases and J lost 9; bases outside the gene matches: 13. Germline V gene lookup returns CDR1 LNHNV and CDR2 YYDKDF (reference sequence). This CDR3 is 16 amino acids long.

The chain carries TRBV7-7 and TRBJ2-3; D gene unclear. V shed 7 bases and J shed 2 bases, with 16 bases lying between them. CDR3 length: 15 amino acids. The germline V gene encodes CDR1 SSHAT and CDR2 FNYEAQ (reference sequence). The CDR3 region has the DNA TGTGCCAGCAACGATTCTAAGTGGGCCACAGATACGCAGTATTTT. Translated: CASNDSKWATDTQYF.